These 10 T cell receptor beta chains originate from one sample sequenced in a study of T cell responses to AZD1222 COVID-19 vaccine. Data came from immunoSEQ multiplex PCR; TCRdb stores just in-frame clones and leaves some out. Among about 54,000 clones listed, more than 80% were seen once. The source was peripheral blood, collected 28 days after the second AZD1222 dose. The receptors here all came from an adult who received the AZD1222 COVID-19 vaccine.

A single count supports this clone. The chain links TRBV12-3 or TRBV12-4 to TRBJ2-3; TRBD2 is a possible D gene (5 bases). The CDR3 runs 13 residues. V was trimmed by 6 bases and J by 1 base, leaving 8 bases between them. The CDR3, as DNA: TGTGCCAGCAGGGAGAGGGGCACAGATACGCAGTATTTT. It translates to CASRERGTDTQYF.

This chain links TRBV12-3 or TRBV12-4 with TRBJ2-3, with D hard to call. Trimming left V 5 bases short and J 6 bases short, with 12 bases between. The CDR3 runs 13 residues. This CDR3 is CASSKKTGDTQYF. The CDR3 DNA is TGTGCCAGCAGTAAAAAAACTGGGGATACGCAGTATTTT.

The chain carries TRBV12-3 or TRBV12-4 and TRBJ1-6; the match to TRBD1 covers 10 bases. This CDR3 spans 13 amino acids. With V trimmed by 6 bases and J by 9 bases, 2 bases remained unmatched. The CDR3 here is CASSRDRGSPLHF. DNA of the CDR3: TGTGCCAGCAGCCGGGACAGGGGTTCACCCCTCCACTTT.

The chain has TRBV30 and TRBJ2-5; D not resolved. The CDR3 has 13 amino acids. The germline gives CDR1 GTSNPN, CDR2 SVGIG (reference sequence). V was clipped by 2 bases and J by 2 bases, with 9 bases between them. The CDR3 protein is CAWSIGNQETQYF. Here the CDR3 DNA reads TGTGCCTGGAGTATAGGCAATCAAGAGACCCAGTACTTC.

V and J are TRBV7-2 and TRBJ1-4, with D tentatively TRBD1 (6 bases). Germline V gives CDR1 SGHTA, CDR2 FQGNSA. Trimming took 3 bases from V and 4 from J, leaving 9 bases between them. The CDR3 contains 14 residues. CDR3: CASSFQGLNEKLFF. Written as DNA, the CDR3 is TGTGCCAGCAGCTTTCAGGGGCTTAATGAAAAACTGTTTTTT.

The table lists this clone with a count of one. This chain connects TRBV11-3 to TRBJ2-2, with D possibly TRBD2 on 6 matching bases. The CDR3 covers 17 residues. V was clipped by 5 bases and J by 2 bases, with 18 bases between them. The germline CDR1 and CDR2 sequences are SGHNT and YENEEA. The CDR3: CASSRGRILTNTGELFF. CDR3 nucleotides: TGTGCCAGCAGCCGGGGGAGGATTCTTACCAACACCGGGGAGCTGTTTTTT. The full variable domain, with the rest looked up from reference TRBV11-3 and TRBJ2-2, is EAGVVQSPRYKIIEKKQPVAFWCNPISGHNTLYWYLQNLGQGPELLIRYENEEAVDDSQLPKDRFSAERLKGVDSTLKIQPAELGDSAVYLCASSRGRILTNTGELFFGEGSRLTVL.

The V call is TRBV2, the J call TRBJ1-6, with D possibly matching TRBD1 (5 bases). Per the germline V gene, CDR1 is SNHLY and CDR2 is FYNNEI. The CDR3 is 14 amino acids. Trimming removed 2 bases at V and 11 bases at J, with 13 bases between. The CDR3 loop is CASSERGLDAPLHF. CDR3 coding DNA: TGTGCCAGCAGTGAACGGGGGTTGGATGCACCCCTCCACTTT.

The CDR3 loop reads CASRLAPLSYNEQFF. CDR3 DNA sequence: TGTGCCAGCAGACTAGCACCTTTATCCTACAATGAGCAGTTCTTC. The chain uses TRBV6-5 and TRBJ2-1, with D tentatively TRBD2 (6 bases). The CDR3 loop spans 15 amino acids. From germline, CDR1 is MNHEY and CDR2 SVGAGI. Trimming cost V 6 bases and J 1 base, with 13 bases left between them.

The CDR3 protein is CASSSGSPNQPQHF. The CDR3 DNA reads as TGTGCCAGCAGCTCCGGTAGTCCCAATCAGCCCCAGCATTTT. The chain links TRBV7-2 to TRBJ1-5, with unresolved D. Looked up from germline, CDR1 is SGHTA and CDR2 is FQGNSA. Trimming stripped 4 bases from V and 3 bases from J, with 10 bases between. The CDR3 spans 14 residues.

CDR3 bases: TGTGCCAGCATCCTGATGGGGTATAATTCACCCCTCCACTTT. Protein sequence: CASILMGYNSPLHF. The chain couples TRBV2 to TRBJ1-6; D remains unclear. The CDR3 runs 14 residues. Trimming removed 7 bases from V and 4 bases from J, with 11 bases in between. CDR1 and CDR2 (germline): SNHLY, FYNNEI.